The 16 T cell receptor beta chains reported below all come from one sample, sequenced in a study of T-cell reconstitution after alpha-beta-depleted transplantation in children. Preparation of the TCRbeta library used unique molecular identifiers. MiXCR, run by TCRdb on the PCR reads, gives a single entry per CDR3 protein. Here the sample spans about 980,000 distinct CDR3 sequences, about 29% being singletons. The sample consisted of PBMCs, mostly from graft donor cells, taken 360 days after TCRalphabeta/CD19-depleted stem cell transplant. All receptors come from a boy younger than two who had a stem cell transplant for SCID, so the T cells may come from the graft donor.

This clonotype was observed once. The V call is TRBV7-9, the J call TRBJ2-1; D is undetermined. The germline V gene encodes CDR1 SEHNR and CDR2 FQNEAQ (reference sequence). V shed 5 bases and J shed 7 bases, with 15 bases lying between them. The CDR3 extends over 14 amino acids. CDR3 sequence reads: CASSLTQSVNEQFF. CDR3 bases: TGTGCCAGCAGCCTAACACAATCGGTGAATGAGCAGTTCTTC.

The rearrangement uses TRBV20-1 and TRBJ2-1, with 14 bases lining up with TRBD2. This CDR3 region has 15 residues. Germline values: CDR1 DFQATT, CDR2 SNEGSKA (reference sequence). Trimming cost V 1 base and J 8 bases; bases outside gene matches: 4. The CDR3 here is CSARARLAGGDEQFF. CDR3 DNA sequence: TGCAGTGCTAGAGCTCGACTAGCGGGGGGGGATGAGCAGTTCTTC.

This clonotype was observed a few times. The rearrangement joins TRBV6-1 to TRBJ1-5; 9 bases align to TRBD1. The CDR3 is 13 residues long. J was trimmed by 7 bases and V by 8 bases; bases with no gene match: 6. The germline gives CDR1 MNHNS, CDR2 SASEGT. CDR3 sequence reads: CASRTGVGQPQHF. The CDR3 bases are TGTGCCAGCCGGACAGGGGTCGGACAGCCCCAGCATTTT.

This sequence joins TRBV5-1 and TRBJ1-4, with D perhaps matching TRBD1 (5 bases). Deletions cut 0 bases from V and 7 bases from J, with 25 bases between. The germline V gene encodes CDR1 SGHRS and CDR2 YFSETQ. The CDR3 has 19 residues. The CDR3 nucleotides read TGCGCCAGCAGCTTGGCCCCCGAGGGGCAGGGAAGAGTAATTGAAAAACTGTTTTTT. It specifies CASSLAPEGQGRVIEKLFF.

This chain uses TRBV15 with TRBJ2-5; TRBD2 agrees at 7 bases. Germline-derived CDR1 and CDR2 are LNHNV and YYDKDF (reference sequence). The V and J ends lost 0 bases and 2 bases, in that order; junction bases with no gene match: 6. This CDR3 has 16 residues. DNA of the CDR3: TGTGCCACCAGCAGAGAACCCGGGGGGTTGCAAGAGACCCAGTACTTC. Its protein is CATSREPGGLQETQYF.

The V and J genes are TRBV7-9 and TRBJ1-2, with D hard to call. Germline V gene lookup returns CDR1 SEHNR and CDR2 FQNEAQ (reference sequence). The CDR3 spans 13 residues. V shed 5 bases and J shed 8 bases, with 15 bases lying between them. CDR3 region: CASSEMYGQGYTF. The DNA for the CDR3 is TGTGCCAGCAGCGAGATGTATGGTCAGGGCTACACCTTC.

Only a few counts were recorded for this clonotype. The V gene is TRBV7-9, the J gene TRBJ1-2; TRBD1 aligns across 9 bases. The CDR3 extends over 13 amino acids. CDR1 and CDR2 (germline): SEHNR, FQNEAQ (reference sequence). After removal of 7 bases from V and 4 bases from J, the junction contained 4 bases not matched to a gene. In nucleotides, the CDR3 is TGTGCCAGCAAATCGACAGGGGGCTATGGCTACACCTTC. It is translated as CASKSTGGYGYTF. The variable domain in full, completed from reference TRBV7-9 and TRBJ1-2, reads DTGVSQNPRHKITKRGQNVTFRCDPISEHNRLYWYRQTLGQGPEFLTYFQNEAQLEKSRLLSDRFSAERPKGSFSTLEIQRTEQGDSAMYLCASKSTGGYGYTFGSGTRLTVV.

V usage is TRBV11-2 and J usage is TRBJ2-1, with no clear D. This CDR3 has 14 residues. CDR1 is SGHAT, CDR2 FQNNGV, per germline. Trimming cost V 0 bases and J 6 bases, with 9 bases left between them. CDR3 sequence reads: CASSLEAPGNEQFF. The CDR3 nucleotides read TGTGCCAGCAGCTTAGAGGCTCCGGGCAATGAGCAGTTCTTC. Filled out from reference TRBV11-2 and TRBJ2-1, the complete variable domain reads EAGVAQSPRYKIIEKRQSVAFWCNPISGHATLYWYQQILGQGPKLLIQFQNNGVVDDSQLPKDRFSAERLKGVDSTLKIQPAKLEDSAVYLCASSLEAPGNEQFFGPGTRLTVL.

There are a few counts of this clonotype. The DNA of the CDR3 is TGCAGTGCCGCCCCGCCGCGGGTCAGACAGTTCTTC. Protein sequence: CSAAPPRVRQFF. This rearrangement joins TRBV20-1 to TRBJ2-1, with D possibly being TRBD2 (5 bases). The CDR3 has 12 residues. V lost 6 bases and J lost 13, with 19 bases in between. CDR1 and CDR2 from the germline V gene are DFQATT and SNEGSKA (reference sequence).

The chain combines TRBV7-8 with TRBJ2-7; TRBD1 aligns across 9 bases. J was trimmed by 2 bases and V by 2 bases; bases with no gene match: 10. The length of the CDR3 is 17 residues. CDR1 and CDR2 from the germline V gene are SGHVS and FQNEAQ. CDR3 DNA sequence: TGTGCCAGCAGCTTACTCCTAGTGACAGGGGGACCCTACGAGCAGTACTTC. It translates to CASSLLLVTGGPYEQYF. The variable domain in full, with the rest retrieved from reference TRBV7-8 and TRBJ2-7, is GAGVSQSPRYKVAKRGQDVALRCDPISGHVSLFWYQQALGQGPEFLTYFQNEAQLDKSGLPSDRFFAERPEGSVSTLKIQRTQQEDSAVYLCASSLLLVTGGPYEQYFGPGTRLTVT.

This clonotype has only a few counts. The V and J genes are TRBV6-1 and TRBJ2-1; 12 nucleotides match TRBD1. The V and J ends lost 6 bases and 8 bases, in that order; junction bases with no gene match: 2. The CDR3 loop spans 13 amino acids. CDR1 MNHNS and CDR2 SASEGT come from the germline V gene. The CDR3 bases are TGTGCCAGCAGAGGGACAGGGGGCCATGAGCAGTTCTTC. It codes for CASRGTGGHEQFF.

The chain links TRBV9 to TRBJ2-3; D remains ambiguous. CDR1 is SGDLS and CDR2 is YYNGEE in the germline V gene. V was cut by 4 bases and J by 4 bases, with 19 bases left in between. This CDR3 has 16 amino acids. In nucleotides, the CDR3 is TGTGCCAGCAGCCCCCGGAGTCCGGTCGATCCAGATACGCAGTATTTT. Translating gives CASSPRSPVDPDTQYF. The variable domain in full, completed from reference TRBV9 and TRBJ2-3, reads DSGVTQTPKHLITATGQRVTLRCSPRSGDLSVYWYQQSLDQGLQFLIQYYNGEERAKGNILERFSAQQFPDLHSELNLSSLELGDSALYFCASSPRSPVDPDTQYFGPGTRLTVL.

This chain connects TRBV29-1 to TRBJ2-1, with 14 positions matching TRBD2. Germline CDR1 SQVTM, CDR2 ANQGSEA. The V gene end was trimmed by 5 bases and the J gene end by 8 bases; junction bases not matched to a gene: 8. CDR3 length equals 15 residues. This CDR3 is CSVKRLAGGHYEQFF. Written as DNA, the CDR3 is TGCAGCGTTAAACGACTAGCGGGGGGGCACTATGAGCAGTTCTTC.

The chain joins TRBV12-3 or TRBV12-4 to TRBJ1-1, with D maybe TRBD1 (6 bases). This CDR3 spans 15 amino acids. V was shortened by 7 bases and J by 4 bases, with 19 bases between the two germline ends. CDR3 nucleotides: TGTGCCAGCACCAGGGGACAAATCATGGGCACTGAAGCTTTCTTT. Translating it yields CASTRGQIMGTEAFF.

V gene TRBV12-3 or TRBV12-4 combines with J gene TRBJ2-5; TRBD1 aligns across 7 bases. After removal of 6 bases from V and 3 bases from J, the junction contained 7 bases not matched to a gene. This CDR3 has 14 residues. CDR3 nucleotides: TGTGCCAGCAGCAGGGACAGTTATAAAGAGACCCAGTACTTC. Its translation is CASSRDSYKETQYF.

This clonotype was seen more than once but under ten times. The chain employs TRBV4-3 and TRBJ2-2; TRBD1 matches 8 bases. Germline trimming cut 4 bases from V and 1 base from J; bases unmatched to any gene: 5. The CDR3 spans 16 residues. Per germline, CDR1 LGHNA and CDR2 YSLEER. CDR3 sequence: CASSPVTGVNTGELFF. CDR3 nucleotide sequence: TGCGCCAGCAGCCCAGTGACAGGGGTGAACACCGGGGAGCTGTTTTTT.